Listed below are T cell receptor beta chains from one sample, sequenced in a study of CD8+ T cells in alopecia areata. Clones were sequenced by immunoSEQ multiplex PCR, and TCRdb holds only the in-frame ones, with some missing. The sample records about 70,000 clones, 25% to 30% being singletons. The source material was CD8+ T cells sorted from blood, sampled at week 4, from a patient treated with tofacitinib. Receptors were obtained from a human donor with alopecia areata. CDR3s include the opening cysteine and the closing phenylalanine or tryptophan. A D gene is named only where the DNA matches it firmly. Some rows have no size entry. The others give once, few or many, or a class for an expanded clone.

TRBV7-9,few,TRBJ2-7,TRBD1,CASSLRGGVFEQYF,TGTGCCAGCAGCTTAAGAGGGGGCGTTTTCGAGCAGTACTTC
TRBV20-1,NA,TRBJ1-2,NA,CSARTADGYTF,TGCAGTGCTAGAACGGCAGATGGCTACACCTTC
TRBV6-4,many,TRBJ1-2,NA,CSSRTRSRQSFYGYTF,TGTTCCTCCCGAACAAGATCCAGGCAATCTTTCTATGGCTACACCTTC
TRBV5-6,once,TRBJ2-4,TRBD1,CASSLGQGRNIQYF,TGTGCCAGCAGCTTGGGACAGGGGAGAAACATTCAGTACTTC
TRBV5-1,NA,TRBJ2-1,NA,CASSLEGDNEQFF,TGCGCCAGCAGCTTGGAGGGGGACAATGAGCAGTTCTTC
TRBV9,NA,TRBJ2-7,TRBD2,CASSHPQAGGSYEQYF,TGTGCCAGCAGCCACCCCCAGGCGGGAGGCTCCTACGAGCAGTACTTC
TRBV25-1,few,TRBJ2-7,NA,CASSRGEQYF,TGTGCCAGCAGCCGGGGGGAGCAGTACTTC
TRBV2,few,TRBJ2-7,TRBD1,CASSTGGFGYEQYF,TGTGCCAGCAGCACAGGGGGCTTTGGGTACGAGCAGTACTTC
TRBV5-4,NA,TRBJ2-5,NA,CASSFSSRAVTQYF,TGTGCCAGCAGCTTTTCCTCGAGGGCCGTGACCCAGTACTTC
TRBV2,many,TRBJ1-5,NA,CASSKAGVVDQPQHF,TGTGCCAGCAGTAAAGCGGGGGTAGTGGATCAGCCCCAGCATTTT
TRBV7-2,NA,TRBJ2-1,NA,CASSPWSGSSYNEQFF,TGTGCCAGCAGCCCCTGGTCTGGGAGCTCCTACAATGAGCAGTTCTTC
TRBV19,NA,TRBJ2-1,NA,CAIRGGSSYNEQFF,TGTGCCATCCGAGGGGGGAGCTCCTACAATGAGCAGTTCTTC
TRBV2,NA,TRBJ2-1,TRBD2,CASSGLAGDNEQFF,TGTGCCAGCAGTGGTCTAGCGGGGGACAATGAGCAGTTCTTC
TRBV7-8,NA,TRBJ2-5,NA,CASSLAPRIVGETQYF,TGTGCCAGCAGCTTAGCCCCAAGAATAGTAGGGGAGACCCAGTACTTC
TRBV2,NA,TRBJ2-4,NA,CASSEYPGTKNIQYF,TGTGCCAGCAGTGAATACCCAGGGACCAAAAACATTCAGTACTTC
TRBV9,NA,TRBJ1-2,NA,CASSVGGQHGYTF,TGTGCCAGCAGCGTTGGGGGGCAGCATGGCTACACCTTC
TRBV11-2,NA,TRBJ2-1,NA,CASNRQGGSYNEQFF,TGTGCCAGCAACCGACAAGGTGGGTCCTACAATGAGCAGTTCTTC
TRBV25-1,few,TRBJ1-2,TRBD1,CASGQGFYGYTF,TGTGCCAGCGGACAGGGATTCTATGGCTACACCTTC
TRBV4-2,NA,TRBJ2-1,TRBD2,CASSTLAGVSNEQFF,TGTGCCAGCAGCACCTTAGCGGGAGTAAGCAATGAGCAGTTCTTC
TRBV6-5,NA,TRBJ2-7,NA,CASGAEALEQYF,TGTGCCAGCGGCGCGGAGGCCCTCGAGCAGTACTTC
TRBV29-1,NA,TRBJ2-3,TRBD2,CSVEWASGRVPDTQYF,TGCAGCGTTGAATGGGCTAGCGGGAGAGTCCCAGATACGCAGTATTTT
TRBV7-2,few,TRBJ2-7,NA,CASSYSLLGEQYF,TGTGCCAGCAGCTACTCCCTTTTGGGGGAGCAGTACTTC
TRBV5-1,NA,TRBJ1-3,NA,CASSLTGAGNTIYF,TGCGCCAGCAGCTTGACCGGGGCTGGAAACACCATATATTTT
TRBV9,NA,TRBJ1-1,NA,CASSVDGMNTEAFF,TGTGCCAGCAGCGTAGACGGGATGAACACTGAAGCTTTCTTT
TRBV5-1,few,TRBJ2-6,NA,CASSLTGSGANVLTF,TGCGCCAGCAGCTTGACGGGGAGTGGGGCCAACGTCCTGACTTTC
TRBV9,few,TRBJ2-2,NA,CASSGSEGRDSGELFF,TGTGCCAGCAGCGGCTCGGAGGGCCGAGATTCCGGGGAGCTGTTTTTT
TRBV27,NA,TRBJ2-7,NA,CASSFRAGYEQYF,TGTGCCAGCAGTTTTCGCGCGGGCTACGAGCAGTACTTC
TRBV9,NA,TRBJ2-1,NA,CASSVVGESYNEQFF,TGTGCCAGCAGCGTAGTGGGGGAGTCCTACAATGAGCAGTTCTTC
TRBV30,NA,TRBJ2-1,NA,CAWSVLNEQFF,TGTGCCTGGAGCGTTTTAAATGAGCAGTTCTTC
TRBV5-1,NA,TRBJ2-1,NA,CASSLNSNEQFF,TGCGCCAGCAGCCTGAACTCAAATGAGCAGTTCTTC
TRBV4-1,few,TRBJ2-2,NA,CASSLTGELFF,TGCGCCAGCAGCCTAACCGGGGAGCTGTTTTTT
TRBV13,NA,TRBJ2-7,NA,CASSSRGVSFVDEQYF,TGTGCCAGCAGCTCACGCGGCGTTTCCTTCGTGGACGAGCAGTACTTC
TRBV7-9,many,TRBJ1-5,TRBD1,CASSQDPRTGLGQPQHF,TGTGCCAGCAGCCAAGATCCCAGGACAGGGTTAGGTCAGCCCCAGCATTTT
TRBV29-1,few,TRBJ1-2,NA,CSVDWGYGYTF,TGCAGCGTTGATTGGGGTTACGGCTACACCTTC
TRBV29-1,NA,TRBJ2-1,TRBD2,CSVEGLAAYNEQFF,TGCAGCGTTGAAGGGCTAGCGGCCTACAATGAGCAGTTCTTC
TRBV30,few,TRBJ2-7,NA,CAWSVSLDPYEQYF,TGTGCCTGGAGTGTATCACTAGACCCCTACGAGCAGTACTTC
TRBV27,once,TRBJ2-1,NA,CASISPGNEQFF,TGTGCCAGCATATCCCCGGGCAATGAGCAGTTCTTC